This note documents a single T cell receptor (beta chain) sequence. Antigen: not known. TCRdb fed the reads into MiXCR, producing one record per CDR3 protein. The sample has some 940,000 distinct CDR3 sequences; roughly 31% are singletons. The CDR3 runs to 16 residues. Germline assignment: CDR1 MNHEY and CDR2 SVGEGT. After removal of 5 bases from V and 1 base from J, the junction contained 5 bases not matched to a gene. The sample comes from a study of T cell repertoires in cytomegalovirus infection. Study-wide context: Both recently identified HLA-C-restricted and well-studied HLA-B-restricted CMV epitopes were used in the study. CMV infection and matching HLA type were both indicated by public TCR beta signatures.

General observations from the study: Summed frequency of public TCR beta families distinguished CMV carriers with the relevant HLA. There were HLA-C-restricted CMV-specific TCR beta clonotypes dominating the ex vivo response.

The starting material was cultured CD8+ T cells from PBMCs, obtained from culture after CMV antigen stimulation. The sequence was collected from a human donor in good health (CMV status not recorded). Some clones in this sample may be carry-over from other donors' samples. The rearrangement links TRBV6-2 or TRBV6-3 to TRBJ2-2; 9 bases agree with TRBD1. Here the CDR3 DNA reads TGTGCCAGCAGTCCCACAGGGGGCAGGAACACCGGGGAGCTGTTTTTT. Protein sequence: CASSPTGGRNTGELFF.